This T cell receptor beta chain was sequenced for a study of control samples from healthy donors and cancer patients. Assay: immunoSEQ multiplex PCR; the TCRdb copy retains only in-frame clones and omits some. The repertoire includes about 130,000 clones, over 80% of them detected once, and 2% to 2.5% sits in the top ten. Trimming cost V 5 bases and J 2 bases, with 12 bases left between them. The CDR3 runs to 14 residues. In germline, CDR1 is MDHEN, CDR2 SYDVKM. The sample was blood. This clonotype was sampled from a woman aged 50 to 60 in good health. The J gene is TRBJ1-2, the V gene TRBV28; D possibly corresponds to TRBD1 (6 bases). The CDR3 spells CASSRETGNYGYTF. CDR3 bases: TGTGCCAGCAGTAGAGAAACAGGGAACTATGGCTACACCTTC.